This TCR beta chain was sequenced for a study of shared clonotypes between healthy human individuals. Study overall: Three CD4 naive, three CD4 memory, two CD8 naive and one CD8 memory plate were used per donor.

Per the germline V gene, CDR1 is LNHDA and CDR2 is SQIVND (reference sequence). This CDR3 comprises 14 residues. V was trimmed by 5 bases and J by 3 bases, leaving 14 bases between them. Negatively enriched CD4+ T cells were divided by CD45RA into naive and memory. Each subset's genomic DNA was split evenly across several immunoSEQ plates. Sequencing used immunoSEQ multiplex PCR; TCRdb keeps in-frame clones, though not all of them. In the table there are over 1.5 million clones, 95% to 99% of which are singletons. Sequencing was carried out using naive CD4+ T cells sorted from blood. Noted subset: CD45RA+ positively selected. V usage is TRBV19 and J usage is TRBJ2-7; D is tentatively TRBD1 or TRBD2 (5 bases each). The TCR comes from a young man in good health. CDR3 sequence reads: CASSGQGVRYEQYF. DNA of the CDR3: TGTGCCAGTAGTGGTCAGGGAGTTCGCTACGAGCAGTACTTC.